This T cell receptor beta chain was retrieved from a study of T cells in Graves' hyperthyroidism and ophthalmopathy. TCR beta CDR3 region amplification was performed from RNA transcripts. When the TCR CDR3 underwent first-round RT-PCR, the HTBI primer set was used. TCRdb re-called the multiplex PCR reads through MiXCR, storing one row per CDR3 protein. The sample consists of over 150,000 distinct CDR3 sequences, around a sixth of them appearing once. Ten or more counts support this clonotype. CDR1 and CDR2 (germline): SQVTM, ANQGSEA. The CDR3 runs 15 residues. V gave up 4 bases and J gave up 0 bases, with 15 bases separating them.

The sequence was obtained from a woman aged 45-65 years with Graves' hyperthyroidism. The rearrangement joins TRBV29-1 to TRBJ2-5; D gene ambiguous. Sequenced material: blood. The CDR3 bases are TGCAGCGTTGTGGACCCCAACAGCAACCAAGAGACCCAGTACTTC. This sequence encodes CSVVDPNSNQETQYF.